Shown below are 30 T cell receptor beta chains from a single sample sequenced in a study of blood T cell repertoires in COVID-19. TCRdb keeps only in-frame clones here, not all; method: immunoSEQ multiplex PCR. The table records 55,000 to 70,000 clones, 70% to 90% of them present only once. The sequencing input was peripheral blood. The receptors were gathered from a man aged 55-75 years with acute or convalescent COVID-19.

This clone appeared once. This chain's CDR3 is CASGRGGGSTEAFF. The CDR3 coding sequence is TGTGCCAGCGGACGTGGGGGGGGGTCCACTGAAGCTTTCTTT. This sequence joins TRBV6-6 and TRBJ1-1; a weak D match, TRBD1 (5 bases). This CDR3 region has 14 residues. The germline V gene has CDR1 MNHNY and CDR2 SVGAGI (reference sequence). Trimming cost V 8 bases and J 4 bases, with 17 bases left between them.

V usage is TRBV6-2 or TRBV6-3 and J usage is TRBJ1-5; no reliable D call. Germline V CDR1 and CDR2: MNHEY, SVGEGT. The V end lost 6 bases, the J end lost 9 bases, and 21 bases lay between the germline ends. The CDR3 is 15 residues long. The CDR3 DNA reads as TGTGCCAGCAGCGACGCGGACGACGGAGGTAGGCCCCAGCATTTT. Amino acids: CASSDADDGGRPQHF.

In DNA, the CDR3 is TGTGCCAGCAGCCTCTACAGGGGACCCTACAATGAGCAGTTCTTC. It yields the protein CASSLYRGPYNEQFF. The chain links TRBV7-2 to TRBJ2-1; 7 nucleotides match TRBD1. Germline loops: CDR1 SGHTA, CDR2 FQGNSA. The junction had 6 bases not matched to a gene; V was cut back by 5 bases and J by 2 bases. This CDR3 has 15 residues.

This clone has just a few counts. CDR3 residues: CASSEDRHRFEAFF. Written as DNA, the CDR3 is TGCGCCAGCAGTGAGGACAGACACAGATTTGAAGCTTTCTTT. J is TRBJ1-1 and V is TRBV10-1; D is perhaps TRBD1 (5 bases). CDR3 size: 14 residues. V was pared by 2 bases and J by 7 bases, with 14 bases between. CDR1 is WNHNN and CDR2 is SYGVQD in the germline V gene (reference sequence).

The chain uses TRBV29-1 and TRBJ1-1, with D tentatively TRBD1 (6 bases). Per the germline V gene, CDR1 is SQVTM and CDR2 is ANQGSEA. The germline V and J ends were trimmed by 3 bases and 0 bases, with 11 bases remaining between them. This CDR3 is built from 14 residues. The CDR3: CSVDRGLLNTEAFF. The CDR3 DNA sequence: TGCAGCGTTGACAGGGGCCTGTTGAACACTGAAGCTTTCTTT.

This clone has a handful of counts. The CDR3 here is CASSKRGRVYEQYF. CDR3 nucleotide sequence: TGTGCCAGCAGTAAGAGAGGCAGGGTGTACGAGCAGTACTTC. This rearrangement joins TRBV6-2 or TRBV6-3 to TRBJ2-7, with D possibly being TRBD1 (5 bases). The CDR3 runs 14 residues. Germline V gene lookup returns CDR1 MNHEY and CDR2 SVGEGT. Trimming stripped 5 bases from V and 4 bases from J, with 15 bases between.

The chain couples TRBV13 to TRBJ1-4; D unresolved. V lost 5 bases and J lost 2, with 15 bases in between. This CDR3 is 16 amino acids long. Germline CDR1 is PRHDT and CDR2 is FYEKMQ (reference sequence). CDR3 sequence (DNA): TGTGCCAGCAGCGTCGGGATACTGAATACTAATGAAAAACTGTTTTTT. Translation: CASSVGILNTNEKLFF. Full variable domain (remainder filled in from reference TRBV13 and TRBJ1-4): AAGVIQSPRHLIKEKRETATLKCYPIPRHDTVYWYQQGPGQDPQFLISFYEKMQSDKGSIPDRFSAQQFSDYHSELNMSSLELGDSALYFCASSVGILNTNEKLFFGSGTQLSVL.

This clone was counted between two and nine times. The chain is built from TRBV10-3 and TRBJ1-4; 9 bases fit TRBD1. Germline trimming cut 8 bases from V and 6 bases from J; bases unmatched to any gene: 4. This CDR3 spans 13 amino acids. CDR1 and CDR2 (germline): ENHRY, SYGVKD. Here the CDR3 DNA reads TGTGCCATCCGGGACAGGGTCGATGAAAAACTGTTTTTT. It specifies CAIRDRVDEKLFF.

The chain joins TRBV3-1 (or the pseudogene TRBV3-2) to TRBJ1-2; 7 positions match TRBD1. The V and J ends lost 1 base and 3 bases, in that order; junction bases with no gene match: 5. The CDR3 runs to 15 residues. In germline, CDR1 is LGHDT, CDR2 YNNKEL (reference sequence). The CDR3 nucleotides read TGTGCCAGCAGCCAAGCAGGGGGGATTGACTATGGCTACACCTTC. Its protein product is CASSQAGGIDYGYTF.

This rearrangement joins TRBV2 to TRBJ1-1; D is possibly TRBD1 (5 bases). Germline loops: CDR1 SNHLY, CDR2 FYNNEI. Trimming removed 0 bases at V and 0 bases at J, with 14 bases between. This CDR3 has 17 residues. The CDR3 region has the DNA TGTGCCAGCAGTGAAGCGGTGGCGCAGGGCTTGAACACTGAAGCTTTCTTT. This translates into CASSEAVAQGLNTEAFF.

CDR3 amino acids: CASSLERGRSGANVLTF. CDR3 coding DNA: TGTGCCAGCAGCTTAGAGCGGGGGCGCTCTGGGGCCAACGTCCTGACTTTC. This chain connects TRBV7-2 to TRBJ2-6, with 8 bases aligning to TRBD2. J was trimmed by 0 bases and V by 1 base; bases with no gene match: 2. From germline, CDR1 is SGHTA and CDR2 FQGNSA. This CDR3 has 17 amino acids.

This chain joins TRBV12-3 or TRBV12-4 and TRBJ2-7, with D unclear. The CDR3 length is 12 residues. Trimming removed 6 bases at V and 3 bases at J, with 9 bases between. CDR3 sequence (DNA): TGTGCCAGCAGGACTGGCGGCTACGAGCAGTACTTC. Protein sequence: CASRTGGYEQYF.

This chain joins TRBV19 and TRBJ1-1; D not certain. Germline values: CDR1 LNHDA, CDR2 SQIVND (reference sequence). Trimming took off 5 bases at V and 0 bases at J, with 7 bases between the two ends. This CDR3 comprises 13 residues. DNA for the CDR3: TGTGCCAGTAGTCCGGAGGTGAACACTGAAGCTTTCTTT. Encoded protein: CASSPEVNTEAFF. Complete variable domain (other parts from reference TRBV19 and TRBJ1-1): DGGITQSPKYLFRKEGQNVTLSCEQNLNHDAMYWYRQDPGQGLRLIYYSQIVNDFQKGDIAEGYSVSREKKESFPLTVTSAQKNPTAFYLCASSPEVNTEAFFGQGTRLTVV.

This clone turned up a few times. The chain has TRBV4-3 and TRBJ1-5; weak D call: TRBD1 (5 bases). The V gene's germline CDR1 is LGHNA and CDR2 YSLEER. The CDR3 loop spans 16 amino acids. Trimming stripped 0 bases from V and 7 bases from J, with 16 bases between. As DNA, the CDR3 is TGCGCCAGCAGCCAAGATCCGGGGAGGACATCCCAGCCCCAGCATTTT. The encoded protein is CASSQDPGRTSQPQHF.

The chain employs TRBV30 and TRBJ2-7, with D tentatively TRBD2 (5 bases). Germline lookup yields CDR1 GTSNPN and CDR2 SVGIG (reference sequence). V lost 0 bases and J 2 bases, leaving 8 bases between the germline ends. CDR3 length equals 13 residues. CDR3 nucleotides: TGTGCCTGGAGTGTGAGGGCCCCCTACGAGCAGTACTTC. Protein product: CAWSVRAPYEQYF.

The chain couples TRBV4-2 to TRBJ1-6; 7 bases are a match to TRBD1. V was clipped by 0 bases and J by 8 bases; unmatched bases: 4. Germline V CDR1 and CDR2: LGHNA, YNFKEQ. The CDR3 has 15 residues. The CDR3 loop is CASSQDGGTDSPLHF. The CDR3 DNA reads TGTGCCAGCAGCCAAGATGGTGGGACAGATTCACCCCTCCACTTT.

The rearrangement joins TRBV7-6 to TRBJ1-2; 9 nucleotides match TRBD1. This CDR3 has 14 residues. Per the germline V gene, CDR1 is SGHVS and CDR2 is FNYEAQ. V was clipped by 4 bases and J by 4 bases; unmatched bases: 4. Here the CDR3 DNA reads TGTGCCAGCAGCTCCGGGACAGGGCCCTATGGCTACACCTTC. It yields the protein CASSSGTGPYGYTF.

The chain couples TRBV30 to TRBJ1-6; D not certain. Germline V gene data show CDR1 as GTSNPN and CDR2 as SVGIG (reference sequence). The CDR3 covers 14 residues. Trimming took 3 bases from V and 10 from J, leaving 16 bases between them. In DNA form, the CDR3 reads TGTGCCTGGAGGGAGGGCCTTCGGGAATCACCCCTCCACTTT. Translated: CAWREGLRESPLHF.

The chain has TRBV30 and TRBJ2-1, with 8 bases identical to TRBD2. The CDR3 runs to 16 residues. Losses at the gene ends were 1 base for V and 2 bases for J; bases not matched to a gene: 7. The germline V gene encodes CDR1 GTSNPN and CDR2 SVGIG (reference sequence). The chain's CDR3 is CAWSGLSGVTYNEQFF. The DNA of the CDR3 is TGTGCCTGGAGTGGTCTTAGCGGGGTAACCTACAATGAGCAGTTCTTC.

The chain links TRBV4-3 to TRBJ2-3; 8 nucleotides agree with TRBD2. This CDR3 has 17 residues. V shed 0 bases, J shed 7 bases, and the junction held 12 bases outside the gene matches. In germline, CDR1 is LGHNA, CDR2 YSLEER. The CDR3: CASSQDVAGGAANTQYF. For the CDR3, the DNA is TGCGCCAGCAGCCAAGATGTGGCCGGGGGGGCCGCGAATACGCAGTATTTT.

The genes are TRBV11-2 and TRBJ2-1; 12 bases line up with TRBD2. The CDR3 sequence is 17 residues long. J gave up 4 bases and V 5 bases, and 9 bases lay outside the gene matches. CDR1 and CDR2 from the germline V gene are SGHAT and FQNNGV. The CDR3: CASSTRATSGGYNEQFF. The CDR3 DNA reads TGTGCCAGCAGCACTAGGGCGACTAGCGGGGGTTACAATGAGCAGTTCTTC.

The genes are TRBV12-3 or TRBV12-4 and TRBJ2-7; D gene ambiguous. The CDR3 is made up of 11 amino acids. V was shortened by 7 bases and J by 3 bases, with 7 bases between the two germline ends. In nucleotides, the CDR3 is TGTGCCAGCAACAATCTCTACGAGCAGTACTTC. Translated: CASNNLYEQYF.

CDR3 DNA sequence: TGTGCCAGCAGTGAAAGAGCTGGACAGGGTAATTCACCCCTCCACTTT. It is translated as CASSERAGQGNSPLHF. The chain uses TRBV6-1 and TRBJ1-6; TRBD1 matches 8 bases. The length of the CDR3 is 16 residues. Unmatched junction bases numbered 6, after V lost 2 bases and J lost 6 bases. CDR1 MNHNS and CDR2 SASEGT come from the germline V gene.

The J gene is TRBJ1-2, the V gene TRBV6-1; 8 bases match TRBD1. Per the germline V gene, CDR1 is MNHNS and CDR2 is SASEGT. The V segment lost 1 base and the J segment 3 bases; nucleotides outside the gene matches: 10. This CDR3 contains 17 residues. Written as DNA, the CDR3 is TGTGCCAGCAGTGAAGGCCTCCGGGACAGGAGGGACTATGGCTACACCTTC. It specifies CASSEGLRDRRDYGYTF.

Only one count was recorded for this clone. J is TRBJ1-1 and V is TRBV15, with a weak D call TRBD1 (5 bases). Trimming cost V 1 base and J 0 bases, with 9 bases left between them. Germline CDR1 LNHNV, CDR2 YYDKDF (reference sequence). There are 15 residues in the CDR3. CDR3: CATSRGRAMNTEAFF. CDR3 nucleotides: TGTGCCACCAGCAGAGGCAGGGCGATGAACACTGAAGCTTTCTTT.

V and J are TRBV2 and TRBJ2-1, with a possible D match to TRBD1 (5 bases). V was shortened by 6 bases and J by 11 bases, with 11 bases between the two germline ends. The germline CDR1 and CDR2 sequences are SNHLY and FYNNEI. The CDR3 spans 11 residues. CDR3 bases: TGTGCCAGCAGAGGACAAGATAAGCAGTTCTTC. As protein: CASRGQDKQFF.

The chain uses TRBV9 and TRBJ2-2; D possibly corresponds to TRBD2 (6 bases). Germline V gene lookup returns CDR1 SGDLS and CDR2 YYNGEE. V was shortened by 0 bases and J by 5 bases, with 14 bases between the two germline ends. The CDR3 is made up of 16 amino acids. CDR3 loop: CASSVAPRAGTGELFF. In DNA form, the CDR3 reads TGTGCCAGCAGCGTAGCTCCCAGGGCGGGGACCGGGGAGCTGTTTTTT.

This chain uses TRBV4-1 with TRBJ1-6, with 10 bases fitting TRBD1. The CDR3 is 15 residues long. V dropped 1 base and J dropped 10; count of bases not matched to a gene: 4. CDR1 and CDR2 (germline): MGHRA, YSYEKL. The CDR3 loop is CASSQGQGAGSPLHF. CDR3 nucleotides: TGCGCCAGCAGCCAAGGACAGGGGGCAGGATCACCCCTCCACTTT.

The table lists this clone with a few counts. The J gene is TRBJ2-1, the V gene TRBV27; TRBD1 is a possible D gene (8 bases). The V gene lost 4 bases and the J gene lost 7 bases, with 17 bases spanning the gap. The CDR3 contains 15 residues. Per the germline V gene, CDR1 is MNHEY and CDR2 is SMNVEV (reference sequence). CDR3 sequence reads: CASSSNRGRGNEQFF. The CDR3 nucleotides are TGTGCCAGCAGTTCTAACAGGGGGAGGGGAAATGAGCAGTTCTTC.

V is TRBV7-2 and J is TRBJ1-2; 9 bases agree with TRBD1. Trimming took 5 bases from V and 7 from J; bases not matched to a gene: 8. Germline V gene data show CDR1 as SGHTA and CDR2 as FQGNSA. The CDR3 covers 14 residues. CDR3 nucleotides: TGTGCCAGCAGCCCCCAGGGACAGGGATTTGGCTACACCTTC. Its protein is CASSPQGQGFGYTF.